The clone carrying this TCR beta chain was seen at least ten times. The antigen is unknown. Until they underwent thyroid surgery, no patient had received any treatment. In the authors' methods: Built for papillary thyroid cancer, a distant-metastasis classifier drew on CDR3 differences across clinicopathological groups. Using MiXCR, TCRdb reanalyzed the PCR reads. The V and J calls here are based on TCRdb, not the publication. The sample yields 8,000 to 10,000 clones, roughly 15% seen once. In germline, CDR1 is SGDLS, CDR2 YYNGEE. This CDR3 contains 18 residues. V lost 0 bases and J lost 7; bases outside the gene matches: 11. The record originates from a study of metastatic and nonmetastatic thyroid tumors. Study-wide context: Repertoire comparison spanned blood and tumor or nodule tissue of malignant and benign thyroid patients. General study findings and limits: Reports indicated that malignant thyroid tumors showed significantly higher TCR beta diversity than benign nodules did, in blood and tumor.

Sequencing was carried out using blood. The receptor's source is a female donor with papillary thyroid cancer or a benign thyroid nodule (not recorded which). Some clones in this sample may be carry-over from other donors' samples. The V gene is TRBV9, the J gene TRBJ2-1; 12 nucleotides align to TRBD2. The CDR3 DNA reads as TGTGCCAGCAGCGTAGGATCTAGCGGGAGGGCCGGAAATAATGAGCAGTTCTTC. Its protein is CASSVGSSGRAGNNEQFF.